This T cell receptor (beta chain) was found in a study of PD-L1 blockade in urothelial cancer. Time point given: pretreatment peripheral blood. The V end lost 3 bases, the J end lost 4 bases, and 11 bases lay between the germline ends. The CDR3 is 15 residues long. The germline gives CDR1 SGDLS, CDR2 YYNGEE. Measured with immunoSEQ multiplex PCR; TCRdb has only the in-frame clones, and not every one. The table has 90,000 or so clones, around 91% seen once; the top ten hold under 2%. The receptor comes from a man aged 60 to 75 with urothelial cancer. V usage is TRBV9 and J usage is TRBJ2-6; no clear D. This specimen was PBMCs, taken around atezolizumab (anti-PD-L1) treatment. DNA for the CDR3: TGTGCCAGCAGCGCAGGCCTCCCGGGGGCCAACGTCCTGACTTTC. The encoded protein is CASSAGLPGANVLTF.